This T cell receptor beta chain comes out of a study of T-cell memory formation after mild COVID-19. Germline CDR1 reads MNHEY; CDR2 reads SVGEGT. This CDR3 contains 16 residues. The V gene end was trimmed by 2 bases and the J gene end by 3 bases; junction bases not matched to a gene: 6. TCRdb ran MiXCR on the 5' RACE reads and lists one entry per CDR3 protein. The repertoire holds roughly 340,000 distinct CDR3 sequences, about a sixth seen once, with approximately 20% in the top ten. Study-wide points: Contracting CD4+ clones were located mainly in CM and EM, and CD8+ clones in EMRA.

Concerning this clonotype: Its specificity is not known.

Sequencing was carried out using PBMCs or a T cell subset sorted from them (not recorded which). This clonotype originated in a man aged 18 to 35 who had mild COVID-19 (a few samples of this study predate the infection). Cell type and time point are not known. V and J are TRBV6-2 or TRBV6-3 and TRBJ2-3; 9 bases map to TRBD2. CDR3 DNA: TGTGCCAGCAGTTACACACCGGGACTAGCAACAGATACGCAGTATTTT. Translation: CASSYTPGLATDTQYF.